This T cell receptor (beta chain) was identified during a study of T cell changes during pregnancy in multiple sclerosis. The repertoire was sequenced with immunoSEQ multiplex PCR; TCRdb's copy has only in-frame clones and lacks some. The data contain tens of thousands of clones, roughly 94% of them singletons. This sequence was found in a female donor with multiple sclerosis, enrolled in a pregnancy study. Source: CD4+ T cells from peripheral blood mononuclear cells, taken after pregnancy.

The DNA for the CDR3 is TGTGCCAGCAGCTTAGACGGGATACGCTCCTACGAGCAGTACTTC. The encoded protein is CASSLDGIRSYEQYF. The chain couples TRBV7-6 to TRBJ2-7, with D possibly TRBD2 on 5 matching bases. CDR1 is SGHVS, CDR2 FNYEAQ, per germline. The CDR3 extends over 15 amino acids. Trimming left V 1 base short and J 0 bases short, with 10 bases between.